This T cell receptor beta chain comes out of a study of response to subunit inactivated influenza vaccine. TCRdb re-called the RT-PCR reads with MiXCR, one entry per CDR3 protein. The sample has a few hundred thousand distinct CDR3 sequences; 22% are singletons. This clonotype was recorded many times. What it binds is unknown. Whole-study findings and limits: The authors offered the suggestion that each seasonal influenza vaccination recruits few new T cells.

Germline CDR1 ENHRY, CDR2 SYGVKD. The CDR3 is 13 residues long. V dropped 1 base and J dropped 8; count of bases not matched to a gene: 1. The sequence came from a man aged 45 to 75 who received an inactivated influenza vaccine. This sequence joins TRBV10-3 and TRBJ1-5; 8 bases align to TRBD1. This specimen consisted of PBMCs from blood, obtained less than 22 months after vaccination. In DNA, the CDR3 is TGTGCCATCAGTGAGTGGACAGGGAAGCCCCAGCATTTT. Translation: CAISEWTGKPQHF.